A selection of T cell receptor beta chains follows, all from one sample in a study of identical twins. TCRdb independently ran MiXCR on the 5' RACE reads; one entry per CDR3 protein. The sample yields under 300,000 distinct CDR3 sequences, roughly 13% seen once. The specimen was memory (CD45RO+) T cells sorted from blood. Receptors were obtained from a woman aged 18-29 years in good health. Both conserved end residues are part of each CDR3. A D gene is named only where the DNA matches it firmly. Size is stated for part of the rows, as once, few or many counts, or as a class when the clone is expanded.

cdr3_nt: TGCTGTGCTAGAGTCATCGGGACAGGGTCCGAAGCCAAAAACATTCAGTACTTC
cdr3_aa: CCARVIGTGSEAKNIQYF
v_call: TRBV20-1
clone_size: few
d_call: TRBD1
cdr3_length: 18
j_call: TRBJ2-4

cdr3_nt: TGCAGTGCTAGAGGGACTAGCGGGCTACAAGAGACCCAGTACTTC
cdr3_aa: CSARGTSGLQETQYF
v_call: TRBV20-1
clone_size: few
d_call: TRBD2
cdr3_length: 15
j_call: TRBJ2-5

cdr3_nt: TGCAGCGCCGGACAGGAATATGGCTACACCTTC
cdr3_aa: CSAGQEYGYTF
v_call: TRBV29-1
clone_size: many
d_call: TRBD1
cdr3_length: 11
j_call: TRBJ1-2

cdr3_nt: TGTGCCAGCAGTTTAGAAATCAACCCACCGACGGAAGAGCAGTTCTTC
cdr3_aa: CASSLEINPPTEEQFF
v_call: TRBV12-3/TRBV12-4
clone_size: -
d_call: -
cdr3_length: 16
j_call: TRBJ2-1

cdr3_nt: TGTGCTAGCAGCTTAGGGACTAGCGGTAAACAAGAGACCCAGTACTTC
cdr3_aa: CASSLGTSGKQETQYF
v_call: TRBV7-7
clone_size: few
d_call: TRBD2
cdr3_length: 16
j_call: TRBJ2-5

cdr3_nt: TGTGCCAGCAGCCCAACCTTAGATACGCAGTATTTT
cdr3_aa: CASSPTLDTQYF
v_call: TRBV3-1
clone_size: few
d_call: -
cdr3_length: 12
j_call: TRBJ2-3

cdr3_nt: TGCAGTGCTAGAGGGCGGACCCGCGAGACCCAGTACTTC
cdr3_aa: CSARGRTRETQYF
v_call: TRBV20-1
clone_size: few
d_call: -
cdr3_length: 13
j_call: TRBJ2-5

cdr3_nt: TGCAGTGCTAGAGGAGGGGGATGGAACACCATATATTTT
cdr3_aa: CSARGGGWNTIYF
v_call: TRBV20-1
clone_size: -
d_call: -
cdr3_length: 13
j_call: TRBJ1-3

cdr3_nt: TGTGCCAGCAGCGTAGGAGGGGTATCTAATGAAAAACTGTTTTTT
cdr3_aa: CASSVGGVSNEKLFF
v_call: TRBV9
clone_size: -
d_call: -
cdr3_length: 15
j_call: TRBJ1-4

cdr3_nt: TGTGCCAGCAGCCTATTAGGGACACCACCCTACGAGCAGTACTTC
cdr3_aa: CASSLLGTPPYEQYF
v_call: TRBV5-6
clone_size: -
d_call: -
cdr3_length: 15
j_call: TRBJ2-7

cdr3_nt: TGCAGTGCAGGGAAGGGGGCTCTTAATGAGCAGTTCTTC
cdr3_aa: CSAGKGALNEQFF
v_call: TRBV20-1
clone_size: -
d_call: TRBD1
cdr3_length: 13
j_call: TRBJ2-1

cdr3_nt: TGTGCCAGCAGTTTAGAGGCTTGGGAAGGGGGCAAGAGCAATCAGCCCCAGCATTTT
cdr3_aa: CASSLEAWEGGKSNQPQHF
v_call: TRBV12-3/TRBV12-4
clone_size: -
d_call: TRBD1
cdr3_length: 19
j_call: TRBJ1-5

cdr3_nt: TGTGCCAGCAGTGACAGGGTCTACGAGCAGTACTTC
cdr3_aa: CASSDRVYEQYF
v_call: TRBV2
clone_size: many
d_call: -
cdr3_length: 12
j_call: TRBJ2-7

cdr3_nt: TGTGCCAGCAGCCTAACAGGGTCCAACACCGGGGAGCTGTTTTTT
cdr3_aa: CASSLTGSNTGELFF
v_call: TRBV12-3/TRBV12-4
clone_size: many
d_call: -
cdr3_length: 15
j_call: TRBJ2-2

cdr3_nt: TGCGCCAGCAGCTTTACGACAGAGGGCGCTGAAGCTTTCTTT
cdr3_aa: CASSFTTEGAEAFF
v_call: TRBV5-1
clone_size: -
d_call: -
cdr3_length: 14
j_call: TRBJ1-1

cdr3_nt: TGTGCCAGCAGCTCCCTGGACGGTGGGACAAACTATGGCTACACCTTC
cdr3_aa: CASSSLDGGTNYGYTF
v_call: TRBV5-6
clone_size: -
d_call: -
cdr3_length: 16
j_call: TRBJ1-2

cdr3_nt: TGTGCCAGCAGTCCCTACTTCCGGGACAGGGTGGGCGGGGAGCTGTTTTTT
cdr3_aa: CASSPYFRDRVGGELFF
v_call: TRBV12-3/TRBV12-4
clone_size: many
d_call: TRBD1
cdr3_length: 17
j_call: TRBJ2-2

cdr3_nt: TGCAGTGCATCCGGGACTAGCGGGAGACAGACCCAGTACTTC
cdr3_aa: CSASGTSGRQTQYF
v_call: TRBV20-1
clone_size: few
d_call: TRBD2
cdr3_length: 14
j_call: TRBJ2-5

cdr3_nt: TGTGCCAGCAGCTCAAGCGGGGCGGGAGGTTCACCCCTCCACTTT
cdr3_aa: CASSSSGAGGSPLHF
v_call: TRBV7-3
clone_size: -
d_call: -
cdr3_length: 15
j_call: TRBJ1-6

cdr3_nt: TGTGCCAGCTCACCAAACTCTCAAGAGACCCAGTACTTC
cdr3_aa: CASSPNSQETQYF
v_call: TRBV18
clone_size: few
d_call: -
cdr3_length: 13
j_call: TRBJ2-5

cdr3_nt: TGTGCCAGCAGTAGATGGAGCGGGACTAGCGGGGGTCATAGCACAGATACGCAGTATTTT
cdr3_aa: CASSRWSGTSGGHSTDTQYF
v_call: TRBV12-3/TRBV12-4
clone_size: -
d_call: TRBD2
cdr3_length: 20
j_call: TRBJ2-3

cdr3_nt: TGTGCCTGGAGTGGGAGGCGGGCCCACACAGATACGCAGTATTTT
cdr3_aa: CAWSGRRAHTDTQYF
v_call: TRBV30
clone_size: few
d_call: -
cdr3_length: 15
j_call: TRBJ2-3

cdr3_nt: TGCAGCGTTGAGGGGTCGGAGGAAGCAGATACGCAGTATTTT
cdr3_aa: CSVEGSEEADTQYF
v_call: TRBV29-1
clone_size: -
d_call: -
cdr3_length: 14
j_call: TRBJ2-3

cdr3_nt: TGTGCCAGCAGCCAATCCAGCTATGGCTACACCTTC
cdr3_aa: CASSQSSYGYTF
v_call: TRBV3-1
clone_size: few
d_call: -
cdr3_length: 12
j_call: TRBJ1-2

cdr3_nt: TGTGCCAGCACTCCGAACTCTGGGGCCAACGTCCTGACTTTC
cdr3_aa: CASTPNSGANVLTF
v_call: TRBV12-3/TRBV12-4
clone_size: few
d_call: -
cdr3_length: 14
j_call: TRBJ2-6

cdr3_nt: TGTGCCAGCAGCTTAGGGTTTGGTAAAGAGACCCAGTACTTC
cdr3_aa: CASSLGFGKETQYF
v_call: TRBV7-2
clone_size: -
d_call: -
cdr3_length: 14
j_call: TRBJ2-5

cdr3_nt: TGTGCCAGCAGCATGCAACCATTAACGAACACCGGGGAGCTGTTTTTT
cdr3_aa: CASSMQPLTNTGELFF
v_call: TRBV7-2
clone_size: few
d_call: -
cdr3_length: 16
j_call: TRBJ2-2

cdr3_nt: TGCGCCAGCAGCTTGGGGGACGGATATTACGAGCAGTACTTC
cdr3_aa: CASSLGDGYYEQYF
v_call: TRBV5-1
clone_size: few
d_call: -
cdr3_length: 14
j_call: TRBJ2-7

cdr3_nt: TGTGCCAGCAACTCCATAGCGGGGGGGCCTGGTGAGCAGTTCTTC
cdr3_aa: CASNSIAGGPGEQFF
v_call: TRBV6-2/TRBV6-3
clone_size: -
d_call: TRBD2
cdr3_length: 15
j_call: TRBJ2-1

cdr3_nt: TGTGCCAGCAGTGACGGACAGGGGAGGTACACTGAAGCTTTCTTT
cdr3_aa: CASSDGQGRYTEAFF
v_call: TRBV6-2/TRBV6-3
clone_size: -
d_call: TRBD1
cdr3_length: 15
j_call: TRBJ1-1

cdr3_nt: TGTGCCAGCAGGCAAGGGGGTGGTGGAACTGAAGCTTTCTTT
cdr3_aa: CASRQGGGGTEAFF
v_call: TRBV3-1
clone_size: -
d_call: -
cdr3_length: 14
j_call: TRBJ1-1

cdr3_nt: TGCAGCGTACAGTCTAACTATGGCTACACCTTC
cdr3_aa: CSVQSNYGYTF
v_call: TRBV29-1
clone_size: few
d_call: -
cdr3_length: 11
j_call: TRBJ1-2

cdr3_nt: TGTGCCAGCAGCTTTTCGGAGACCCAGTACTTC
cdr3_aa: CASSFSETQYF
v_call: TRBV11-2
clone_size: -
d_call: -
cdr3_length: 11
j_call: TRBJ2-5

cdr3_nt: TGCAGTGCTAGAGATGGGGGACCGGGGGTCACTGAAGCTTTCTTT
cdr3_aa: CSARDGGPGVTEAFF
v_call: TRBV20-1
clone_size: -
d_call: -
cdr3_length: 15
j_call: TRBJ1-1

cdr3_nt: TGTGCCAGCAGCCAAGATCTACAGGGAAGACAGCCCCAGCATTTT
cdr3_aa: CASSQDLQGRQPQHF
v_call: TRBV3-1
clone_size: -
d_call: -
cdr3_length: 15
j_call: TRBJ1-5

cdr3_nt: TGTGCCAGCAGCTTTACACGGACAGGGTATGGCTACACCTTC
cdr3_aa: CASSFTRTGYGYTF
v_call: TRBV11-2
clone_size: few
d_call: TRBD1
cdr3_length: 14
j_call: TRBJ1-2

cdr3_nt: TGTGCCAGCAGTTACGGTGGGAGTGATTCACCCCTCCACTTT
cdr3_aa: CASSYGGSDSPLHF
v_call: TRBV6-5
clone_size: few
d_call: -
cdr3_length: 14
j_call: TRBJ1-6

cdr3_nt: TGTACCAGCAGTTTAGCCCCCACTCCTCGGACAGGCAGAGTCTACGAGCAGTACTTC
cdr3_aa: CTSSLAPTPRTGRVYEQYF
v_call: TRBV12-3/TRBV12-4
clone_size: few
d_call: TRBD1
cdr3_length: 19
j_call: TRBJ2-7

cdr3_nt: TGTGCCAGCAGCCTAAACAGGGGTAATGAGCAGTTCTTC
cdr3_aa: CASSLNRGNEQFF
v_call: TRBV3-1
clone_size: few
d_call: TRBD1
cdr3_length: 13
j_call: TRBJ2-1

cdr3_nt: TGTGCCAGCAGCTTAAGGGGAGGGAGGCTGTCTGAGCAGTTCTTC
cdr3_aa: CASSLRGGRLSEQFF
v_call: TRBV11-3
clone_size: -
d_call: TRBD2
cdr3_length: 15
j_call: TRBJ2-1

cdr3_nt: TGTGCCAGCAGTTACTCGACTTCCGGGGGGGCCGCCGGGGAGCTGTTTTTT
cdr3_aa: CASSYSTSGGAAGELFF
v_call: TRBV6-5
clone_size: many
d_call: TRBD2
cdr3_length: 17
j_call: TRBJ2-2

cdr3_nt: TGTGCCAGCAGTAGACAGGGCGCCTTTAGGACAGATACGCAGTATTTT
cdr3_aa: CASSRQGAFRTDTQYF
v_call: TRBV7-2
clone_size: few
d_call: TRBD1
cdr3_length: 16
j_call: TRBJ2-3

cdr3_nt: TGTGCCAGCAGCTTTCAGGGGACTAGCACAGATACGCAGTATTTT
cdr3_aa: CASSFQGTSTDTQYF
v_call: TRBV7-6
clone_size: few
d_call: -
cdr3_length: 15
j_call: TRBJ2-3

cdr3_nt: TGTGCCAGCAGCTTATGGGGGGGGAATTCACCCCTCCACTTT
cdr3_aa: CASSLWGGNSPLHF
v_call: TRBV7-2
clone_size: few
d_call: -
cdr3_length: 14
j_call: TRBJ1-6

cdr3_nt: TGCGCCAGCAGCCAAGTGGGGGGAGGGGCCACAGGAGATCATACGCAGTATTTT
cdr3_aa: CASSQVGGGATGDHTQYF
v_call: TRBV4-1
clone_size: few
d_call: TRBD2
cdr3_length: 18
j_call: TRBJ2-3

cdr3_nt: TGTGCCAGCTCACCAGGGAACCAGGAGCCCCAGCATTTT
cdr3_aa: CASSPGNQEPQHF
v_call: TRBV18
clone_size: -
d_call: -
cdr3_length: 13
j_call: TRBJ1-5

cdr3_nt: TGTGCCAGCAGTTACTCGAATGTGGGATCCTACAATGAGCAGTTCTTC
cdr3_aa: CASSYSNVGSYNEQFF
v_call: TRBV6-5
clone_size: few
d_call: -
cdr3_length: 16
j_call: TRBJ2-1

cdr3_nt: TGTGCCAGCAGCTTCGAGGACAGGGTTAGCGAGCAGTACTTC
cdr3_aa: CASSFEDRVSEQYF
v_call: TRBV7-9
clone_size: -
d_call: TRBD1
cdr3_length: 14
j_call: TRBJ2-7

cdr3_nt: TGCGCCAGCAGCTTGGGGGCCCCGGCACGGTTCTACGAGCAGTACTTC
cdr3_aa: CASSLGAPARFYEQYF
v_call: TRBV5-1
clone_size: -
d_call: -
cdr3_length: 16
j_call: TRBJ2-7

cdr3_nt: TGTGCCAGCAGCCGACGATTAACTGAAGCTTTCTTT
cdr3_aa: CASSRRLTEAFF
v_call: TRBV5-8
clone_size: -
d_call: -
cdr3_length: 12
j_call: TRBJ1-1

cdr3_nt: TGCAGTACGACTAGCATCGGTACAGATACGCAGTATTTT
cdr3_aa: CSTTSIGTDTQYF
v_call: TRBV20-1
clone_size: few
d_call: TRBD2
cdr3_length: 13
j_call: TRBJ2-3

cdr3_nt: TGTGCCAGCAGCGGTCCGGGACAGGGGGCTCTAGCGAACACAGATACGCAGTATTTT
cdr3_aa: CASSGPGQGALANTDTQYF
v_call: TRBV6-1
clone_size: -
d_call: TRBD1
cdr3_length: 19
j_call: TRBJ2-3

cdr3_nt: TGTGCCAGCAGTTACTCGACGACCCAGTACTTC
cdr3_aa: CASSYSTTQYF
v_call: TRBV6-2/TRBV6-3
clone_size: few
d_call: -
cdr3_length: 11
j_call: TRBJ2-5